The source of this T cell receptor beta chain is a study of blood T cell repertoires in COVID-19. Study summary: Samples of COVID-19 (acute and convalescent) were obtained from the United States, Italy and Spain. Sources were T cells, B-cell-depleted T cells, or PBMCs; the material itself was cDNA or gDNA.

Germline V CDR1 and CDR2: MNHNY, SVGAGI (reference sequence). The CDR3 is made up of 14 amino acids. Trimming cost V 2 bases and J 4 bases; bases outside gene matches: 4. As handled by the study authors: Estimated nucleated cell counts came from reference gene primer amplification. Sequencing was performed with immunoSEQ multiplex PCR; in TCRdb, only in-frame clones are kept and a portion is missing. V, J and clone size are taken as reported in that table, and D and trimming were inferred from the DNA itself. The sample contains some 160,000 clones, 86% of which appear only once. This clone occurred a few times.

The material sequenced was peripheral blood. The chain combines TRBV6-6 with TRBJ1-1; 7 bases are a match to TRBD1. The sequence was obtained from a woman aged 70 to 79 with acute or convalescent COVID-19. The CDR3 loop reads CASSYETGSTEAFF. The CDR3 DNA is TGTGCCAGCAGTTACGAGACAGGGAGCACTGAAGCTTTCTTT.